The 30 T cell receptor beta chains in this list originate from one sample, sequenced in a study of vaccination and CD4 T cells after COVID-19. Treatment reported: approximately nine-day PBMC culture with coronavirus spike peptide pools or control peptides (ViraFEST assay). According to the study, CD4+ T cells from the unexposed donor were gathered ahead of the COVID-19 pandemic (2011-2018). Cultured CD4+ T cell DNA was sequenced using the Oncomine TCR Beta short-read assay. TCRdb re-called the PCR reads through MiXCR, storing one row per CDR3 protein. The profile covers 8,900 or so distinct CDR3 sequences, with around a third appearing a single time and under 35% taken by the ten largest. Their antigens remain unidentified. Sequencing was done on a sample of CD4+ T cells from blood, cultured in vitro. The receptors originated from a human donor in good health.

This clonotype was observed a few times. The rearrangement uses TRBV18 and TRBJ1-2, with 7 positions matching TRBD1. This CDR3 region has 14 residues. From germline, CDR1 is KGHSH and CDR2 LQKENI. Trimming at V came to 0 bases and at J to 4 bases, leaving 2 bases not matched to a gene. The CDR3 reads CASSPPGQPYGYTF. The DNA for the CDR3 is TGTGCCAGCTCACCACCGGGACAGCCCTATGGCTACACCTTC.

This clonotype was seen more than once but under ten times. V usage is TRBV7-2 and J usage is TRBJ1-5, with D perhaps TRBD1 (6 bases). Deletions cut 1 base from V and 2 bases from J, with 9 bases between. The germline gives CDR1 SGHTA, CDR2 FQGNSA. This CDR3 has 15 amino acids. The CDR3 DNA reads TGTGCCAGCAGCTTAGGAGGGGGAGGCAATCAGCCCCAGCATTTT. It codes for CASSLGGGGNQPQHF.

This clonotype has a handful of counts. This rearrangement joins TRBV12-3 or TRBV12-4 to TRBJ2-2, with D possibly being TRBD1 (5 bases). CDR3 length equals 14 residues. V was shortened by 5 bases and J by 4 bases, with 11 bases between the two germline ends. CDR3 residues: CASSGPGPTGELFF. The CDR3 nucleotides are TGTGCCAGCAGTGGCCCAGGGCCCACCGGGGAGCTGTTTTTT.

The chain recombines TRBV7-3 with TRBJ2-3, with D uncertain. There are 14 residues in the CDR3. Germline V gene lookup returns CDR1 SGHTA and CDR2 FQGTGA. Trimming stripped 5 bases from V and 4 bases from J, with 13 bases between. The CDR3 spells CASSRRMSPDTQYF. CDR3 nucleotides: TGTGCCAGCAGCCGACGGATGTCCCCAGATACGCAGTATTTT.

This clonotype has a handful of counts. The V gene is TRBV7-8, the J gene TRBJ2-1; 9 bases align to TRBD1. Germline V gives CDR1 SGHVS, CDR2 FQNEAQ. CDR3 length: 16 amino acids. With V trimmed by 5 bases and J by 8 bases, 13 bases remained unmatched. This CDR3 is CASSVPGQGLFYEQFF. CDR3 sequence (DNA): TGTGCCAGCAGCGTACCGGGACAGGGTTTGTTCTATGAGCAGTTCTTC.

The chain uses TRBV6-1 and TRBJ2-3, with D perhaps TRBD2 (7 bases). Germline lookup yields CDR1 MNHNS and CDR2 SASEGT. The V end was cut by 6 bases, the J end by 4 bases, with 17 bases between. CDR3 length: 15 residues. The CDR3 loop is CASSPRGGAPDTQYF. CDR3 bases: TGTGCCAGCAGCCCAAGGGGGGGGGCCCCAGATACGCAGTATTTT.

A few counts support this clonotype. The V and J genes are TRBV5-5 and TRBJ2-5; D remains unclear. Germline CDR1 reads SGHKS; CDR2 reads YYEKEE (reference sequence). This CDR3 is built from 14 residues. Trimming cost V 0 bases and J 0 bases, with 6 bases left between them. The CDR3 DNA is TGTGCCAGCAGCTTGGTTTGGGACCAAGAGACCCAGTACTTC. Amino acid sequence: CASSLVWDQETQYF. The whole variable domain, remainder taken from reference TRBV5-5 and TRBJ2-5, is DAGVTQSPTHLIKTRGQQVTLRCSPISGHKSVSWYQQVLGQGPQFIFQYYEKEERGRGNFPDRFSARQFPNYSSELNVNALLLGDSALYLCASSLVWDQETQYFGPGTRLLVL.

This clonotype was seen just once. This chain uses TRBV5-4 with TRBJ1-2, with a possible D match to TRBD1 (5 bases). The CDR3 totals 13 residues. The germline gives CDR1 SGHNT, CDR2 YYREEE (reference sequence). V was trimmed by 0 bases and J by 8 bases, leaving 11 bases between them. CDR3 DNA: TGTGCCAGCAGCTTGGAGTCAGGGAAAGGCTACACCTTC. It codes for CASSLESGKGYTF.

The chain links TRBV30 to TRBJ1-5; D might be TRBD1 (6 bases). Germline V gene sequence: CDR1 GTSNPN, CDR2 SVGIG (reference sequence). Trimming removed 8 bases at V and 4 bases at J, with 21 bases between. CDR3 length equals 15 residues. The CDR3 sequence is CAIEGDGGWNQPQHF. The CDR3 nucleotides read TGTGCCATAGAGGGGGACGGGGGTTGGAATCAGCCCCAGCATTTT.

The CDR3: CSVVRQARTEAFF. Written as DNA, the CDR3 is TGCAGCGTTGTAAGACAGGCTCGCACTGAAGCTTTCTTT. The chain links TRBV29-1 to TRBJ1-1; maybe TRBD1 (6 bases). The CDR3 length is 13 residues. V was clipped by 4 bases and J by 4 bases, with 13 bases between them. CDR1 SQVTM and CDR2 ANQGSEA come from the germline V gene.

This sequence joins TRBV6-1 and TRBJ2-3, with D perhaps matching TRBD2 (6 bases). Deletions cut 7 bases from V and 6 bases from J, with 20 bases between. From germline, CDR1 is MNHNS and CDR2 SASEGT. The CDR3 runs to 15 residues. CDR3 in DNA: TGTGCCAGCACGGGCGGAGGGGCTGGGAAGGATACGCAGTATTTT. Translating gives CASTGGGAGKDTQYF.

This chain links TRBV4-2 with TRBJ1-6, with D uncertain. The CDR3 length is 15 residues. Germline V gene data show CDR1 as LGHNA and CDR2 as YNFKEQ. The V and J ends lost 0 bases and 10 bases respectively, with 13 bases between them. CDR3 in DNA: TGTGCCAGCAGCCAAGAGGGCAGCGACCCCTCACCCCTCCACTTT. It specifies CASSQEGSDPSPLHF.

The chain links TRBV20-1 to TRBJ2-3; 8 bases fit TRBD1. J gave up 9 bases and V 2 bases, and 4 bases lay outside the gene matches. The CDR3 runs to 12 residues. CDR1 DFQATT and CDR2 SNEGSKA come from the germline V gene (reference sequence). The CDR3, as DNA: TGCAGTGCTAGATTAGGACAGGGAACGCAGTATTTT. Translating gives CSARLGQGTQYF.

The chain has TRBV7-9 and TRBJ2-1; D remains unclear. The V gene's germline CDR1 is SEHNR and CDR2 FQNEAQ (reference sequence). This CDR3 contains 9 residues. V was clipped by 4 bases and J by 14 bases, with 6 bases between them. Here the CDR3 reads CASSSGEFF. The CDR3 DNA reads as TGTGCCAGCAGCTCCGGTGAGTTCTTC.

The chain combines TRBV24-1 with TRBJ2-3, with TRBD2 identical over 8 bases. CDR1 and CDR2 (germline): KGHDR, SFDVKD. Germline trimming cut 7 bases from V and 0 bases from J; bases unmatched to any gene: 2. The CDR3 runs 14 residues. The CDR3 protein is CATSRGGSTDTQYF. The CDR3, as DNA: TGTGCCACCAGCCGGGGGGGCAGCACAGATACGCAGTATTTT.

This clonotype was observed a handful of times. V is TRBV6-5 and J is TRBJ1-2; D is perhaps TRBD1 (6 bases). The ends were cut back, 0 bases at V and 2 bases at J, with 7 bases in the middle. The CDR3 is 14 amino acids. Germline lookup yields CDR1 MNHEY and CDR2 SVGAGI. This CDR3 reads CASSYSTGNYGYTF. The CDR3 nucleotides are TGTGCCAGCAGTTACTCCACAGGGAACTATGGCTACACCTTC.

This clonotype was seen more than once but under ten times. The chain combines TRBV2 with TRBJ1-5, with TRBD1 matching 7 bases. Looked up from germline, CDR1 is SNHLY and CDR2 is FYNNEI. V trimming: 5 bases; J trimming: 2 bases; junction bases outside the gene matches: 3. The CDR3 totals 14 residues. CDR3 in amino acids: CASSYDRGNQPQHF. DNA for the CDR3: TGTGCCAGCAGTTATGACAGGGGCAATCAGCCCCAGCATTTT.

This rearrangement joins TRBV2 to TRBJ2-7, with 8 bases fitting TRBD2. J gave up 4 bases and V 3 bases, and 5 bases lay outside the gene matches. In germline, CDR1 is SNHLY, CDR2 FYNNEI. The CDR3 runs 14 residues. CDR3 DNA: TGTGCCAGCAGTGACTTAGCGGGAAAATACGAGCAGTACTTC. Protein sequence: CASSDLAGKYEQYF.

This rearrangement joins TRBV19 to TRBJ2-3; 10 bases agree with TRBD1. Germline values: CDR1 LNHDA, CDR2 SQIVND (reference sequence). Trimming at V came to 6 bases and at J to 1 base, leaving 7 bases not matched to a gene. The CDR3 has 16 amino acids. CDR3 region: CASRSDGQGGTDTQYF. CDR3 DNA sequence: TGTGCCAGTAGATCGGACGGACAGGGGGGCACAGATACGCAGTATTTT.

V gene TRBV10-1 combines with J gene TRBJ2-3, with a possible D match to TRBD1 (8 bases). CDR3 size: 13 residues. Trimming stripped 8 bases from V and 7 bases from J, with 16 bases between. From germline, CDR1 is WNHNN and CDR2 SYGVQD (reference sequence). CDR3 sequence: CASGGQGGNTQYF. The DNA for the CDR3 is TGCGCCAGCGGCGGACAGGGAGGGAATACGCAGTATTTT.

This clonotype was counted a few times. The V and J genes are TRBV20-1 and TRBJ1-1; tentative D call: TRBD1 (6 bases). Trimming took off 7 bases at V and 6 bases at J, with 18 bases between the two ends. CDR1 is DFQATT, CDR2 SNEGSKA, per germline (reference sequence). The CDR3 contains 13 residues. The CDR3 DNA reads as TGCAGTGTTCTCGGTCAGGGGATCCCTGAAGCTTTCTTT. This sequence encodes CSVLGQGIPEAFF.

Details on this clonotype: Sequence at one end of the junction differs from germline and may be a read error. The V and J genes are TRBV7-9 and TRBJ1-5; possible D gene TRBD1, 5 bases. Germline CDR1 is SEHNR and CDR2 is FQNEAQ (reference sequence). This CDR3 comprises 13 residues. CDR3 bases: TGTGCCAGCAACTTAAGGGACGGACAGCCCCAGCATTTT. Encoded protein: CASNLRDGQPQHF.

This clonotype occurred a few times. CDR3: CASSPLGGGQDTQYF. The CDR3 DNA reads TGTGCCAGCAGCCCTCTGGGGGGGGGCCAAGATACGCAGTATTTT. This chain uses TRBV7-6 with TRBJ2-3, with D tentatively TRBD2 (7 bases). The germline V gene has CDR1 SGHVS and CDR2 FNYEAQ. This CDR3 comprises 15 residues. V was trimmed by 5 bases and J by 5 bases, leaving 17 bases between them.

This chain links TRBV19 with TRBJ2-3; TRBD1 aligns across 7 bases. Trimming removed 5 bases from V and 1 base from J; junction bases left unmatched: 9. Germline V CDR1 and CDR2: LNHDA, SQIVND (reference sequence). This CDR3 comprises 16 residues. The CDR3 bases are TGTGCCAGTAGTTTCCGGCGACAGGGAGGCACAGATACGCAGTATTTT. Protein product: CASSFRRQGGTDTQYF.

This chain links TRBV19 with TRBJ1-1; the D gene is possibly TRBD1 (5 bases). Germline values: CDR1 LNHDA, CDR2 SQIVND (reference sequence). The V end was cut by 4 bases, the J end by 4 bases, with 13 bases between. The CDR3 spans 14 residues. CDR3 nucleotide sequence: TGTGCCAGTAGTACCTGTAATCAGGGCACTGAAGCTTTCTTT. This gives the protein CASSTCNQGTEAFF. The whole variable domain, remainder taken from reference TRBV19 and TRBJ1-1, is DGGITQSPKYLFRKEGQNVTLSCEQNLNHDAMYWYRQDPGQGLRLIYYSQIVNDFQKGDIAEGYSVSREKKESFPLTVTSAQKNPTAFYLCASSTCNQGTEAFFGQGTRLTVV.

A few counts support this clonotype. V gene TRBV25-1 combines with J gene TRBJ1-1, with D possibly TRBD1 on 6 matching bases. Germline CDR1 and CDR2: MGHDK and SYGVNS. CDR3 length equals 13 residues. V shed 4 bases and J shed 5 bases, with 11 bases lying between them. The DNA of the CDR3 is TGTGCCAGCAGTGCCCAGGGGAGGACTGAAGCTTTCTTT. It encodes CASSAQGRTEAFF.

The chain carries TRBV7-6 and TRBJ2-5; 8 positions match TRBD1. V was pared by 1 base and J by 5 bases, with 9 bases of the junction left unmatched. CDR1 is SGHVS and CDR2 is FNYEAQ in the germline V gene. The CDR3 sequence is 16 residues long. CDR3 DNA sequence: TGTGCCAGCAGCTTAGGTGCAGGGGGCGCTTCGGAGACCCAGTACTTC. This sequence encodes CASSLGAGGASETQYF.

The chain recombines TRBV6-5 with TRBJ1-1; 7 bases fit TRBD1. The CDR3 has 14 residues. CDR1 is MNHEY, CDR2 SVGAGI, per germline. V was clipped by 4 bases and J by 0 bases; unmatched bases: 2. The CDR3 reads CASSFTGVNTEAFF. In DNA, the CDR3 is TGTGCCAGCAGTTTTACAGGGGTGAACACTGAAGCTTTCTTT.

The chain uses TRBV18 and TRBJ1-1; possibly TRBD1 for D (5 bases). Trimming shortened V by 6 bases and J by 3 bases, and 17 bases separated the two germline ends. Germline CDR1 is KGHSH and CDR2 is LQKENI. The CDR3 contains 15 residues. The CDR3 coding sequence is TGTGCCAGCTCGGACCAGGGTCGAGGGGACACTGAAGCTTTCTTT. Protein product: CASSDQGRGDTEAFF.

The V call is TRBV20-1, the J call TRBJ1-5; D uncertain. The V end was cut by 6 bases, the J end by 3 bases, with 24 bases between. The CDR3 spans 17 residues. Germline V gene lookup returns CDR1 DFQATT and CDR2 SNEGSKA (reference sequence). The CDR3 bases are TGCAGTGCCAGCCGTGAGATGACGGACTCTTACAATCAGCCCCAGCATTTT. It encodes CSASREMTDSYNQPQHF.